Presented here are 21 T cell receptor beta chains from one specimen sequenced in a study of blood T cell repertoires in COVID-19. Here immunoSEQ multiplex PCR was the method, and the copy in TCRdb shows in-frame clones only, minus some. The sample lists around 200,000 clones, around 80% occurring once. The sample comprised peripheral blood. Every receptor here comes from a woman older than 75 with acute or convalescent COVID-19.

The chain uses TRBV29-1 and TRBJ2-7, with D unclear. The CDR3 loop spans 11 amino acids. Per germline, CDR1 SQVTM and CDR2 ANQGSEA. With 5 bases removed from V and 3 bases from J, the gap between germline ends came to 8 bases. Here the CDR3 reads CSVTASYEQYF. In DNA, the CDR3 is TGCAGCGTTACAGCCAGCTACGAGCAGTACTTC.

CDR3 residues: CASSSQRYEQYF. CDR3 nucleotide sequence: TGCGCCAGCAGCAGTCAGAGGTACGAGCAGTACTTC. J is TRBJ2-7 and V is TRBV10-2, with D hard to call. The V end lost 6 bases, the J end lost 4 bases, and 10 bases lay between the germline ends. Per germline, CDR1 WSHSY and CDR2 SAAADI. The CDR3 is 12 residues long.

The rearrangement links TRBV6-2 or TRBV6-3 to TRBJ1-2, with D possibly TRBD1 on 5 matching bases. V lost 4 bases, J lost 6 bases, and 15 bases lay in between. The germline V gene encodes CDR1 MNHEY and CDR2 SVGEGT. This CDR3 has 14 amino acids. In nucleotides, the CDR3 is TGTGCCAGCAGTTCTAGGGGCGCACTGGATGGCTACACCTTC. Translating it yields CASSSRGALDGYTF.

The genes are TRBV19 and TRBJ1-4; D is unclear. CDR3 length: 15 amino acids. The V gene's germline CDR1 is LNHDA and CDR2 SQIVND (reference sequence). Trimming took 6 bases from V and 5 from J, leaving 16 bases between them. The CDR3, as DNA: TGTGCCAGTAGGCAAAGACCGGGGAGCAATGAAAAACTGTTTTTT. Translated: CASRQRPGSNEKLFF.

The chain carries TRBV5-1 and TRBJ2-3, with TRBD2 matching 8 bases. The CDR3 loop spans 17 amino acids. After removal of 3 bases from V and 0 bases from J, the junction contained 9 bases not matched to a gene. Germline V gene sequence: CDR1 SGHRS, CDR2 YFSETQ. The chain's CDR3 is CASSSAGGTSSTDTQYF. For the CDR3, the DNA is TGCGCCAGCAGCTCGGCGGGGGGTACCTCTAGCACAGATACGCAGTATTTT. The whole variable domain, remainder taken from reference TRBV5-1 and TRBJ2-3, is KAGVTQTPRYLIKTRGQQVTLSCSPISGHRSVSWYQQTPGQGLQFLFEYFSETQRNKGNFPGRFSGRQFSNSRSEMNVSTLELGDSALYLCASSSAGGTSSTDTQYFGPGTRLTVL.

The chain is built from TRBV19 and TRBJ1-2; maybe TRBD1 (5 bases). Trimming pared 3 bases from V and 3 bases from J, leaving 11 bases between. The germline CDR1 and CDR2 sequences are LNHDA and SQIVND (reference sequence). This CDR3 spans 14 amino acids. This CDR3 is CASSIAPRDYGYTF. For the CDR3, the DNA is TGTGCCAGTAGTATCGCCCCCAGGGACTATGGCTACACCTTC.

This clone appeared once. This chain connects TRBV5-1 to TRBJ1-4; 10 positions match TRBD1. V was pared by 2 bases and J by 8 bases, with 9 bases of the junction left unmatched. This CDR3 spans 16 amino acids. In germline, CDR1 is SGHRS, CDR2 YFSETQ. The CDR3 spells CASSFTGTGVREKLFF. DNA of the CDR3: TGCGCCAGCAGCTTTACCGGGACAGGGGTGAGGGAAAAACTGTTTTTT.

The chain combines TRBV5-1 with TRBJ1-3; D possibly corresponds to TRBD1 (5 bases). The V gene's germline CDR1 is SGHRS and CDR2 YFSETQ. The CDR3 length is 14 residues. With 0 bases removed from V and 4 bases from J, the gap between germline ends came to 8 bases. CDR3 in amino acids: CASSLAGNGNTIYF. CDR3 coding DNA: TGCGCCAGCAGCTTGGCAGGGAACGGAAACACCATATATTTT.

The V gene is TRBV30, the J gene TRBJ2-1, with 10 bases that match TRBD2. Germline lookup yields CDR1 GTSNPN and CDR2 SVGIG (reference sequence). J was trimmed by 8 bases and V by 5 bases; bases with no gene match: 12. The CDR3 loop spans 15 amino acids. CDR3 nucleotides: TGTGCCTGGGCCTCTAGCGGGGGAGCTTTTGATGAGCAGTTCTTC. It encodes CAWASSGGAFDEQFF.

This chain links TRBV12-3 or TRBV12-4 with TRBJ1-2; TRBD1 matches at 7 bases. The CDR3 sequence is 13 residues long. V shed 3 bases, J shed 4 bases, and the junction held 2 bases outside the gene matches. CDR3 amino acids: CASSFGQVYGYTF. DNA for the CDR3: TGTGCCAGCAGTTTCGGACAGGTCTATGGCTACACCTTC.

This chain joins TRBV2 and TRBJ1-1, with 7 bases lining up with TRBD1. Losses at the gene ends were 4 bases for V and 3 bases for J; bases not matched to a gene: 2. The CDR3 runs 13 residues. Germline V CDR1 and CDR2: SNHLY, FYNNEI. The CDR3 loop reads CASSGQGDTEAFF. The CDR3 region has the DNA TGTGCCAGCAGTGGACAGGGTGACACTGAAGCTTTCTTT.

The chain uses TRBV3-1 (or the pseudogene TRBV3-2) and TRBJ2-3, with D perhaps matching TRBD1 (6 bases). Trimming removed 0 bases at V and 5 bases at J, with 12 bases between. From germline, CDR1 is LGHDT and CDR2 YNNKEL (reference sequence). There are 15 residues in the CDR3. The CDR3 DNA follows: TGTGCCAGCAGCCAAGACAGGGGTTGGGTAGATACGCAGTATTTT. Amino acid sequence: CASSQDRGWVDTQYF.

The sample holds one count of this clone. The chain carries TRBV13 and TRBJ2-7, with 14 bases matching TRBD2. Per the germline V gene, CDR1 is PRHDT and CDR2 is FYEKMQ (reference sequence). The ends lost 5 bases at V and 3 bases at J; junction bases unmatched: 6. This CDR3 has 16 residues. CDR3 nucleotide sequence: TGTGCCAGCAGCAAGGGACTAGCGGGGGTCCACTACGAGCAGTACTTC. Translation: CASSKGLAGVHYEQYF.

The CDR3: CSVEMGGRGTEAFF. The CDR3, as DNA: TGCAGCGTAGAAATGGGGGGGCGCGGGACTGAAGCTTTCTTT. The gene calls are TRBV29-1 and TRBJ1-1, with a weak D call TRBD1 (6 bases). CDR3 size: 14 residues. V was pared by 6 bases and J by 5 bases, with 19 bases between. Germline lookup yields CDR1 SQVTM and CDR2 ANQGSEA. The whole variable domain, filled in from reference TRBV29-1 and TRBJ1-1, reads SAVISQKPSRDICQRGTSLTIQCQVDSQVTMMFWYRQQPGQSLTLIATANQGSEATYESGFVIDKFPISRPNLTFSTLTVSNMSPEDSSIYLCSVEMGGRGTEAFFGQGTRLTVV.

This clone occurred a few times. This chain connects TRBV2 to TRBJ1-1, with 10 bases aligning to TRBD1. Germline V gene sequence: CDR1 SNHLY, CDR2 FYNNEI. V dropped 4 bases and J dropped 1; count of bases not matched to a gene: 3. The CDR3 totals 15 residues. CDR3 sequence: CASSGDRGGNTEAFF. Here the CDR3 DNA reads TGTGCCAGCAGTGGGGACAGGGGAGGGAACACTGAAGCTTTCTTT.

This clone was detected only a few times. V is TRBV5-8 and J is TRBJ2-5; TRBD2 might be the D (8 bases). Trimming stripped 4 bases from V and 2 bases from J, with 18 bases between. The germline gives CDR1 SGHTS, CDR2 YDEGEE. This CDR3 spans 16 amino acids. CDR3 region: CASSLGTAGVQETQYF. The CDR3 DNA follows: TGTGCCAGCAGCCTGGGGACAGCGGGGGTACAAGAGACCCAGTACTTC. Filled out from reference TRBV5-8 and TRBJ2-5, the complete variable domain reads EAGVTQSPTHLIKTRGQQATLRCSPISGHTSVYWYQQALGLGLQFLLWYDEGEERNRGNFPPRFSGRQFPNYSSELNVNALELEDSALYLCASSLGTAGVQETQYFGPGTRLLVL.

This clone was found once. The chain uses TRBV9 and TRBJ2-7; the D gene is possibly TRBD2 (5 bases). The CDR3 covers 13 residues. The V end was cut by 0 bases, the J end by 6 bases, with 10 bases between. The germline CDR1 and CDR2 sequences are SGDLS and YYNGEE. The CDR3 nucleotides are TGTGCCAGCAGCGTAGAAGACTACGGCGAGCAGTACTTC. Encoded protein: CASSVEDYGEQYF.

J is TRBJ1-1 and V is TRBV7-6; D is possibly TRBD1 (5 bases). CDR1 is SGHVS and CDR2 is FNYEAQ in the germline V gene. V was shortened by 4 bases and J by 5 bases, with 17 bases between the two germline ends. CDR3 length: 15 amino acids. This chain's CDR3 is CASSSTPQGGTEAFF. The CDR3 DNA follows: TGTGCCAGCAGCTCCACACCCCAGGGAGGGACTGAAGCTTTCTTT.

The chain is built from TRBV9 and TRBJ2-7, with 9 bases fitting TRBD1. CDR3 length: 15 amino acids. The V segment lost 2 bases and the J segment 2 bases; nucleotides outside the gene matches: 5. Looked up from germline, CDR1 is SGDLS and CDR2 is YYNGEE. CDR3 bases: TGTGCCAGCAGCGTGGGGACAGGGCGGACCTACGAGCAGTACTTC. Its protein is CASSVGTGRTYEQYF.

V gene TRBV5-6 combines with J gene TRBJ1-2; TRBD1 matches at 7 bases. Germline V gives CDR1 SGHDT, CDR2 YYEEEE. CDR3 length: 15 amino acids. Losses at the gene ends were 4 bases for V and 7 bases for J; bases not matched to a gene: 13. This CDR3 is CASSPGAAGGIGYTF. For the CDR3, the DNA is TGTGCCAGCAGCCCGGGGGCGGCAGGGGGGATTGGCTACACCTTC.

The V call is TRBV7-2, the J call TRBJ1-6; 8 bases map to TRBD1. J was trimmed by 8 bases and V by 4 bases; bases with no gene match: 10. Germline V CDR1 and CDR2: SGHTA, FQGNSA. This CDR3 spans 16 amino acids. CDR3 amino acids: CASSSLTGQGYSPLHF. CDR3 DNA sequence: TGTGCCAGCAGCTCTTTAACCGGACAGGGTTATTCACCCCTCCACTTT.